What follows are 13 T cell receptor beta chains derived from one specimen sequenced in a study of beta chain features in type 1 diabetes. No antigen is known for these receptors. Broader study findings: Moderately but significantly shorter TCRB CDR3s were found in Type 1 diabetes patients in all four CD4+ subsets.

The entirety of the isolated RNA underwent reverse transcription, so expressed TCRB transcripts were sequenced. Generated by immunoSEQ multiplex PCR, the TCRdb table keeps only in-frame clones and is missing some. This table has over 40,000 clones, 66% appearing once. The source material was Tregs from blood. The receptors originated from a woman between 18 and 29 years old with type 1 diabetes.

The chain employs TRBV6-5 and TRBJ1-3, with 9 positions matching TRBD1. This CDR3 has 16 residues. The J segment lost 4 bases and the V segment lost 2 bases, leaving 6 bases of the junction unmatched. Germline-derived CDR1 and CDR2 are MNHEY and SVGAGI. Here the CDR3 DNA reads TGTGCCAGCAGTTACGGACAGGGGATGTCGGGAAACACCATATATTTT. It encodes CASSYGQGMSGNTIYF.

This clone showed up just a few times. The CDR3 nucleotides read TGTGCCAGCCTACTGACTAGCGTAACTTACAATGAGCAGTTCTTC. Translating it yields CASLLTSVTYNEQFF. The chain links TRBV18 to TRBJ2-1, with TRBD2 matching 8 bases. The CDR3 runs to 15 residues. J was trimmed by 4 bases and V by 8 bases; bases with no gene match: 10. Looked up from germline, CDR1 is KGHSH and CDR2 is LQKENI.

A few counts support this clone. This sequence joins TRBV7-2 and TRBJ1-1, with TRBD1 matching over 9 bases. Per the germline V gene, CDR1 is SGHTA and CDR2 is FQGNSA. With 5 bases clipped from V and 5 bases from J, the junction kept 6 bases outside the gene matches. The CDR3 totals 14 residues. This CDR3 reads CASSLQGAGTEAFF. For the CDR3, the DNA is TGTGCCAGCAGCCTACAGGGGGCTGGGACTGAAGCTTTCTTT.

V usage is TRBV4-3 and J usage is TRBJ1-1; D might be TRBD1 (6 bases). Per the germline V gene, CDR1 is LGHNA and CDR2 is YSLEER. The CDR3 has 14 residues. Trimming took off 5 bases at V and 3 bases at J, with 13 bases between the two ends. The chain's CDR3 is CASSGQGSHTEAFF. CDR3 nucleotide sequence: TGCGCCAGCAGCGGCCAGGGGAGTCACACTGAAGCTTTCTTT.

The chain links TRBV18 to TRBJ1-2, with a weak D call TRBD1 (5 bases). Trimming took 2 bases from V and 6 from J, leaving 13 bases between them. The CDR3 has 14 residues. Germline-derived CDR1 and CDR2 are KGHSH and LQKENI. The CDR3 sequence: CASSPGVQGDGYTF. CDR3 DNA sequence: TGTGCCAGCTCACCAGGAGTCCAGGGCGATGGCTACACCTTC.

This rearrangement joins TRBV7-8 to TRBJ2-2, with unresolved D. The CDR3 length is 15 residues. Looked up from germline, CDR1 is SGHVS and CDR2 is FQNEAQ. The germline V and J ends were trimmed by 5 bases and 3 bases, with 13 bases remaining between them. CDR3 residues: CASSTSVGDTGELFF. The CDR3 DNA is TGTGCCAGCAGCACCAGTGTGGGCGACACCGGGGAGCTGTTTTTT.

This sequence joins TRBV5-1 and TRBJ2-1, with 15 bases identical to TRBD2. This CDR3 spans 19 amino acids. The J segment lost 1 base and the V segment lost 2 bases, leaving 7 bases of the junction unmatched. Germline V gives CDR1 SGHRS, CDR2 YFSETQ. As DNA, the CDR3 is TGCGCCAGCAGCTTTCTAAAGGGGACTAGCGGGGGGTCCTACAATGAGCAGTTCTTC. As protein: CASSFLKGTSGGSYNEQFF.

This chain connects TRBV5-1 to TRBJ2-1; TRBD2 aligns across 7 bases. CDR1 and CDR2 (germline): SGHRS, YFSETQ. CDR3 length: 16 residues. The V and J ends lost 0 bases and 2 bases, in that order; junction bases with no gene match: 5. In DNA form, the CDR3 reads TGCGCCAGCAGCTTGGCCTCGGGGGGAGCCTACAATGAGCAGTTCTTC. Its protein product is CASSLASGGAYNEQFF.

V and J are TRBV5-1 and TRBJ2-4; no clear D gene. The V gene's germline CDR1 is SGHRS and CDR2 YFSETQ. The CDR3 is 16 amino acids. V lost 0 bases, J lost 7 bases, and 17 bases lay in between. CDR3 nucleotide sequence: TGCGCCAGCAGCTTGGATGGTTCACAGATATATAACATTCAGTACTTC. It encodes CASSLDGSQIYNIQYF.

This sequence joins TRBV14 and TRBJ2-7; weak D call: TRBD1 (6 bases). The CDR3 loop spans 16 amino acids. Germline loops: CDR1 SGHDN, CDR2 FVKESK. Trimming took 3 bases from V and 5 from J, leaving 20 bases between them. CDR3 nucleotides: TGTGCCAGCAGCCAGGCCATACAGGGAAGGAGGCACGAGCAGTACTTC. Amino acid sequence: CASSQAIQGRRHEQYF.

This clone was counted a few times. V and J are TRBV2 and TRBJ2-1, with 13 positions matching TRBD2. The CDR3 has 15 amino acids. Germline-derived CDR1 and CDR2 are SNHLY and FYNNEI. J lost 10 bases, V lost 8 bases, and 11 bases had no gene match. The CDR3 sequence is CASRRGTSGAWEQFF. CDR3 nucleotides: TGTGCCAGCCGTAGAGGGACTAGCGGGGCCTGGGAGCAGTTCTTC.

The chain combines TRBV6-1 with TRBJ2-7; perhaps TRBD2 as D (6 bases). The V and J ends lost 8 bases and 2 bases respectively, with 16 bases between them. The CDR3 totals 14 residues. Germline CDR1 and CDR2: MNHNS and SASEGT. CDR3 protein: CASVFLATTYEQYF. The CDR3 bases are TGTGCCAGCGTTTTTCTAGCGACAACCTACGAGCAGTACTTC.

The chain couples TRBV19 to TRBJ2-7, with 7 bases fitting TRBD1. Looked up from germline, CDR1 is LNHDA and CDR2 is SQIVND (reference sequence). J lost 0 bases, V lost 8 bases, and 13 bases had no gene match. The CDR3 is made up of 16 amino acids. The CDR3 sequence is CASSFTPGQSSYEQYF. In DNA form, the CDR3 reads TGTGCCAGTTCTTTTACCCCGGGACAGAGCTCCTACGAGCAGTACTTC.